The 26 T cell receptor beta chains listed next were all sequenced from one sample in a study of CD8+ T cells in alopecia areata. Sequencing templates came from extracted RNA that was reverse transcribed into cDNA. The table came from immunoSEQ multiplex PCR; TCRdb's copy has only in-frame clones and leaves some out. The sample lists a few hundred thousand clones; roughly three fifths were seen once. Input material: CD8+ T cells sorted from blood. The receptors come from a human donor in good health.

V gene TRBV29-1 combines with J gene TRBJ2-5, with D hard to call. This CDR3 has 11 amino acids. Germline-derived CDR1 and CDR2 are SQVTM and ANQGSEA. Trimming cost V 6 bases and J 3 bases, with 8 bases left between them. The CDR3: CSVIPEETQYF. CDR3 nucleotide sequence: TGCAGCGTAATCCCCGAAGAGACCCAGTACTTC.

The V and J genes are TRBV6-4 and TRBJ1-6, with TRBD1 matching over 9 bases. CDR1 is MRHNA, CDR2 SNTAGT, per germline. Trimming at V came to 4 bases and at J to 11 bases, leaving 9 bases not matched to a gene. This CDR3 has 15 amino acids. CDR3 in amino acids: CASSGPTGGWTPLHF. The CDR3 DNA follows: TGTGCCAGCAGTGGCCCGACAGGGGGTTGGACACCCCTCCACTTT.

This clone appeared a few times. The chain links TRBV15 to TRBJ1-2; D is undetermined. Germline values: CDR1 LNHNV, CDR2 YYDKDF (reference sequence). The CDR3 is 15 residues long. Trimming cost V 6 bases and J 3 bases, with 17 bases left between them. The CDR3 DNA reads as TGTGCCACCAGTCGTCATCCGGACGGTCACTATGGCTACACCTTC. Translated, it gives CATSRHPDGHYGYTF.

J is TRBJ2-1 and V is TRBV7-2; 7 bases fit TRBD2. V gave up 8 bases and J gave up 1 base; unmatched junction bases: 2. Germline CDR1 is SGHTA and CDR2 is FQGNSA. The CDR3 is 13 amino acids. CDR3 bases: TGTGCCAGCGGCGGGAGATCCTACAATGAGCAGTTCTTC. Amino acid sequence: CASGGRSYNEQFF.

The chain recombines TRBV10-2 with TRBJ1-2; 7 bases match TRBD1. Losses at the gene ends were 6 bases for V and 2 bases for J; bases not matched to a gene: 3. The germline CDR1 and CDR2 sequences are WSHSY and SAAADI. The CDR3 is 13 residues long. The CDR3 spells CASRDRINYGYTF. CDR3 sequence (DNA): TGCGCCAGCAGGGACAGGATCAACTATGGCTACACCTTC.

This clone turned up a few times. The chain is built from TRBV7-9 and TRBJ2-5; tentative D call: TRBD1 (5 bases). The CDR3 runs to 13 residues. The V gene lost 8 bases and the J gene lost 2 bases, with 12 bases spanning the gap. The germline CDR1 and CDR2 sequences are SEHNR and FQNEAQ (reference sequence). The CDR3 sequence is CASGAGNQETQYF. The CDR3 DNA follows: TGTGCCAGCGGGGCAGGCAATCAAGAGACCCAGTACTTC.

This clone has more than one count but fewer than ten. The chain couples TRBV19 to TRBJ1-2, with D tentatively TRBD1 (6 bases). The V gene's germline CDR1 is LNHDA and CDR2 SQIVND (reference sequence). Trimming removed 4 bases at V and 4 bases at J, with 13 bases between. CDR3 size: 14 residues. The DNA for the CDR3 is TGTGCCAGTAGTACAGGGGTCGCGGGCTATGGCTACACCTTC. Its translation is CASSTGVAGYGYTF.

This chain uses TRBV9 with TRBJ2-4, with 10 bases identical to TRBD1. V shed 4 bases, J shed 9 bases, and the junction held 4 bases outside the gene matches. CDR1 and CDR2 from the germline V gene are SGDLS and YYNGEE. The CDR3 consists of 13 residues. Here the CDR3 reads CASSPGQGGIQYF. CDR3 bases: TGTGCCAGCAGCCCTGGACAGGGGGGCATTCAGTACTTC.

This rearrangement joins TRBV4-1 to TRBJ1-4; D possibly corresponds to TRBD1 (6 bases). The CDR3 length is 15 residues. Germline V gene sequence: CDR1 MGHRA, CDR2 YSYEKL. V lost 0 bases and J 6 bases, leaving 11 bases between the germline ends. CDR3 sequence: CASSQDQRGHEKLFF. The CDR3 coding sequence is TGCGCCAGCAGCCAAGATCAGCGGGGGCATGAAAAACTGTTTTTT.

The chain employs TRBV7-2 and TRBJ1-6, with TRBD1 identical over 12 bases. This CDR3 is built from 19 residues. Germline CDR1 reads SGHTA; CDR2 reads FQGNSA. Unmatched junction bases numbered 8, after V lost 5 bases and J lost 0 bases. The CDR3 DNA reads as TGTGCCAGCAGCGCCCGACCGGGACAGGGGGCCTCCTATAATTCACCCCTCCACTTT. This encodes CASSARPGQGASYNSPLHF.

This clone turned up a few times. The rearrangement links TRBV6-6 to TRBJ2-2, with a tentative D call TRBD2 (6 bases). The CDR3 is 15 amino acids. Trimming left V 7 bases short and J 0 bases short, with 12 bases between. The germline V gene has CDR1 MNHNY and CDR2 SVGAGI (reference sequence). The CDR3 here is CASTGGLANTGELFF. The CDR3 coding sequence is TGTGCCAGCACCGGGGGTCTCGCGAACACCGGGGAGCTGTTTTTT.

The count of this clone is one. This chain connects TRBV2 to TRBJ2-7, with D possibly being TRBD1 (5 bases). Trimming removed 8 bases from V and 2 bases from J, with 10 bases in between. The germline gives CDR1 SNHLY, CDR2 FYNNEI. This CDR3 has 12 amino acids. CDR3 DNA sequence: TGTGCCAGCCTAGGGGTTACCTACGAGCAGTACTTC. It encodes CASLGVTYEQYF.

The gene calls are TRBV2 and TRBJ2-5; possibly TRBD1 for D (6 bases). CDR1 is SNHLY and CDR2 is FYNNEI in the germline V gene. This CDR3 is built from 15 residues. The germline V and J ends were trimmed by 9 bases and 5 bases, with 22 bases remaining between them. The CDR3 loop is CASRPGHLLRETQYF. The CDR3, as DNA: TGTGCCAGTCGCCCGGGACACCTTCTGAGGGAGACCCAGTACTTC.

The chain joins TRBV5-1 to TRBJ1-4, with D tentatively TRBD1 (5 bases). The CDR3 has 12 amino acids. The ends were cut back, 6 bases at V and 4 bases at J, with 7 bases in the middle. CDR1 and CDR2 from the germline V gene are SGHRS and YFSETQ. The chain's CDR3 is CASIGGNEKLFF. The CDR3, as DNA: TGCGCCAGCATCGGGGGTAATGAAAAACTGTTTTTT.

The chain employs TRBV7-9 and TRBJ1-4; no firm D call. Germline lookup yields CDR1 SEHNR and CDR2 FQNEAQ (reference sequence). V gave up 3 bases and J gave up 8 bases, with 19 bases separating them. The CDR3 runs 16 residues. The CDR3: CASSFSGTPTPEKLFF. CDR3 DNA sequence: TGTGCCAGCAGCTTCAGTGGTACCCCTACTCCCGAAAAACTGTTTTTT.

The rearrangement uses TRBV11-2 and TRBJ2-5; maybe TRBD2 (5 bases). Per the germline V gene, CDR1 is SGHAT and CDR2 is FQNNGV. The CDR3 has 12 residues. V lost 1 base to trimming and J lost 8 bases, with 8 bases between them. As DNA, the CDR3 is TGTGCCAGCAGCTTAGCTAGCTTAACCCAGTACTTC. It is translated as CASSLASLTQYF.

The rearrangement uses TRBV2 and TRBJ2-3, with no clear D. Trimming took 6 bases from V and 4 from J, leaving 2 bases between them. The CDR3 length is 10 residues. Germline assignment: CDR1 SNHLY and CDR2 FYNNEI. In DNA, the CDR3 is TGTGCCAGCAGGGCAGATACGCAGTATTTT. It encodes CASRADTQYF.

This clone showed up just a few times. The V and J genes are TRBV25-1 and TRBJ2-2; D is undetermined. V was shortened by 5 bases and J by 5 bases, with 12 bases between the two germline ends. CDR3 length: 14 amino acids. CDR1 and CDR2 (germline): MGHDK, SYGVNS. CDR3: CASSYAPLTGELFF. CDR3 coding DNA: TGTGCCAGCAGTTATGCTCCGTTGACCGGGGAGCTGTTTTTT.

This chain connects TRBV5-1 to TRBJ2-3; no clear D gene. Germline V gene data show CDR1 as SGHRS and CDR2 as YFSETQ. Trimming shortened V by 0 bases and J by 10 bases, and 6 bases separated the two germline ends. The CDR3 sequence is 11 residues long. The CDR3 here is CASSLARAQYF. The CDR3 DNA reads TGCGCCAGCAGCTTGGCCAGAGCGCAGTATTTT.

The rearrangement links TRBV25-1 to TRBJ1-2; TRBD1 might be the D (6 bases). The CDR3 runs 15 residues. CDR1 is MGHDK and CDR2 is SYGVNS in the germline V gene. V lost 6 bases to trimming and J lost 8 bases, with 22 bases between them. CDR3 sequence (DNA): TGTGCCAGCAGCGCATCCCCGGGGGGCCTTGAAGGCTACACCTTC. This translates into CASSASPGGLEGYTF.

In its sample, this clone was seen a few times. The J gene is TRBJ1-1, the V gene TRBV27, with TRBD1 as a possible D gene (5 bases). The CDR3 is 15 residues long. V was cut by 2 bases and J by 4 bases, with 14 bases left in between. Per the germline V gene, CDR1 is MNHEY and CDR2 is SMNVEV (reference sequence). In nucleotides, the CDR3 is TGTGCCAGCAGTTTAAGGGACGGGAGGGGCACTGAAGCTTTCTTT. Translated, it gives CASSLRDGRGTEAFF.

The V gene is TRBV19, the J gene TRBJ1-1; D is perhaps TRBD1 (5 bases). The CDR3 contains 15 residues. The V end lost 2 bases, the J end lost 7 bases, and 17 bases lay between the germline ends. CDR1 is LNHDA, CDR2 SQIVND, per germline (reference sequence). CDR3 amino acids: CASSITPWGESEAFF. The DNA for the CDR3 is TGTGCCAGTAGTATAACGCCTTGGGGGGAGAGTGAAGCTTTCTTT.

The chain carries TRBV6-5 and TRBJ2-1, with D possibly being TRBD1 (5 bases). Germline CDR1 reads MNHEY; CDR2 reads SVGAGI. The CDR3 has 12 amino acids. The V and J ends lost 3 bases and 8 bases respectively, with 8 bases between them. CDR3 loop: CASSYQGHEQFF. The CDR3 bases are TGTGCCAGCAGTTATCAGGGCCATGAGCAGTTCTTC.

This clone appeared a single time. The rearrangement joins TRBV13 to TRBJ2-1; maybe TRBD2 (6 bases). This CDR3 spans 16 amino acids. Germline CDR1 reads PRHDT; CDR2 reads FYEKMQ (reference sequence). The V gene lost 5 bases and the J gene lost 4 bases, with 18 bases spanning the gap. The CDR3 sequence is CASSPKAGPSYNEQFF. The CDR3 DNA sequence: TGTGCCAGCAGCCCCAAGGCGGGACCCTCTTACAATGAGCAGTTCTTC. Drawing the rest from reference TRBV13 and TRBJ2-1, the complete variable domain is AAGVIQSPRHLIKEKRETATLKCYPIPRHDTVYWYQQGPGQDPQFLISFYEKMQSDKGSIPDRFSAQQFSDYHSELNMSSLELGDSALYFCASSPKAGPSYNEQFFGPGTRLTVL.

V gene TRBV7-8 combines with J gene TRBJ2-7; no clear D gene. Per the germline V gene, CDR1 is SGHVS and CDR2 is FQNEAQ. The CDR3 contains 12 residues. The V end lost 6 bases, the J end lost 5 bases, and 11 bases lay between the germline ends. CDR3 coding DNA: TGTGCCAGCAGTTTCTCTGGGGACGAGCAGTACTTC. This encodes CASSFSGDEQYF.

The sample holds a few counts of this clone. The chain recombines TRBV25-1 with TRBJ1-2; D is unresolved. Between the trimmed V and J ends, which lost 2 bases and 6 bases, there was a span of 13 bases. The germline CDR1 and CDR2 sequences are MGHDK and SYGVNS. The CDR3 has 14 residues. CDR3 amino acids: CASSELSTANGYTF. CDR3 sequence (DNA): TGTGCCAGCAGTGAACTATCGACGGCGAATGGCTACACCTTC.